The 32 T cell receptor beta chains listed next were all sequenced from one sample in a study of cytomegalovirus exposure and HLA in healthy donors. The PCR employed 60 Vbeta primers together with 13 Jbeta primers. Using immunoSEQ multiplex PCR, the repertoire was profiled, and TCRdb retains in-frame clones only, with some absent. The sample includes some 93,000 clones, about 78% of them seen just once. Sample: PBMCs. The receptors here all came from a woman aged 35 to 49 in good health and CMV-seronegative.

The V gene is TRBV6-5, the J gene TRBJ1-3, with 9 positions matching TRBD1. Trimming cost V 10 bases and J 3 bases; bases outside gene matches: 7. Germline CDR1 MNHEY, CDR2 SVGAGI. This CDR3 has 14 amino acids. CDR3 coding DNA: TGTGCCACCCGGGACAGGGAGTATGGAAACACCATATATTTT. It encodes CATRDREYGNTIYF.

The chain is built from TRBV5-1 and TRBJ2-1, with 12 bases aligning to TRBD2. CDR1 is SGHRS and CDR2 is YFSETQ in the germline V gene. The CDR3 is made up of 13 amino acids. The ends lost 4 bases at V and 10 bases at J; junction bases unmatched: 3. The DNA of the CDR3 is TGCGCCAGCAGCACAGGACTAGCGGGAGAGCAGTTCTTC. Amino acids: CASSTGLAGEQFF.

Of note for this clone: The junction does not match germline at one end; this may be a read error. The chain uses TRBV7-8 and TRBJ1-2; possibly TRBD1 for D (6 bases). Germline-derived CDR1 and CDR2 are SGHVS and FQNEAQ. This CDR3 is built from 14 residues. The chain's CDR3 is CAGSLGRGLYGYTF. CDR3 DNA sequence: TGTGCCGGCAGCTTAGGCAGGGGCTTGTATGGCTACACCTTC.

This sequence joins TRBV7-9 and TRBJ2-1, with D uncertain. This CDR3 comprises 11 residues. CDR1 SEHNR and CDR2 FQNEAQ come from the germline V gene (reference sequence). The ends were cut back, 0 bases at V and 10 bases at J, with 4 bases in the middle. The CDR3 loop is CASSLAREQFF. CDR3 bases: TGTGCCAGCAGCTTAGCCAGAGAGCAGTTCTTC.

V usage is TRBV13 and J usage is TRBJ1-2; D is unclear. The CDR3 length is 17 residues. V was shortened by 1 base and J by 0 bases, with 15 bases between the two germline ends. From germline, CDR1 is PRHDT and CDR2 FYEKMQ (reference sequence). The CDR3, as DNA: TGTGCCAGCAGCTTAGCGGCGGCCGTCCAAGCTAACTATGGCTACACCTTC. Its translation is CASSLAAAVQANYGYTF.

This sequence joins TRBV7-3 and TRBJ2-2; D is uncertain. The germline CDR1 and CDR2 sequences are SGHTA and FQGTGA. V gave up 0 bases and J gave up 4 bases, with 9 bases separating them. The CDR3 has 15 amino acids. CDR3 in DNA: TGTGCCAGCAGCTTAACGCGCGTCGTCACCGGGGAGCTGTTTTTT. Translated, it gives CASSLTRVVTGELFF.

V usage is TRBV5-5 and J usage is TRBJ1-2, with D maybe TRBD1 (6 bases). This CDR3 is built from 15 residues. Germline CDR1 is SGHKS and CDR2 is YYEKEE (reference sequence). V lost 4 bases, J lost 4 bases, and 17 bases lay in between. The CDR3 region has the DNA TGTGCCAGCAGCCTCCCGTCGACAGGCCTCTATGGCTACACCTTC. Its translation: CASSLPSTGLYGYTF.

The chain carries TRBV4-2 and TRBJ2-4; 10 bases are shared with TRBD2. The CDR3 is made up of 17 amino acids. CDR1 is LGHNA and CDR2 is YNFKEQ in the germline V gene. V gave up 1 base and J gave up 1 base; unmatched junction bases: 4. The CDR3 DNA is TGTGCCAGCAGCCAAGCTAGCGGGAGTGGGGCCAAAAACATTCAGTACTTC. Translated, it gives CASSQASGSGAKNIQYF.

For the CDR3, the DNA is TGTGCCAGCAGTTTTACGGGACTAGCGGCGCAGTACTTC. Translation gives CASSFTGLAAQYF. The chain uses TRBV27 and TRBJ2-7; 11 nucleotides match TRBD2. Germline V gives CDR1 MNHEY, CDR2 SMNVEV (reference sequence). J was trimmed by 9 bases and V by 3 bases; bases with no gene match: 4. There are 13 residues in the CDR3.

This chain uses TRBV28 with TRBJ2-2; perhaps TRBD1 as D (6 bases). Germline assignment: CDR1 MDHEN and CDR2 SYDVKM. V dropped 6 bases and J dropped 6 bases, with 17 bases sitting between them. This CDR3 comprises 15 residues. CDR3 in DNA: TGTGCCAGCAGACACAGGGTCCCACCTGCCGGGGAGCTGTTTTTT. Translating gives CASRHRVPPAGELFF.

The chain recombines TRBV5-4 with TRBJ2-4; perhaps TRBD1 as D (6 bases). This CDR3 contains 13 residues. The V gene's germline CDR1 is SGHNT and CDR2 YYREEE (reference sequence). Trimming shortened V by 4 bases and J by 6 bases, and 11 bases separated the two germline ends. CDR3 region: CASSLGQPNIQYF. DNA for the CDR3: TGTGCCAGCAGCCTCGGACAGCCAAACATTCAGTACTTC.

The chain employs TRBV5-6 and TRBJ2-7, with D possibly TRBD2 on 6 matching bases. CDR1 and CDR2 (germline): SGHDT, YYEEEE. This CDR3 is 15 amino acids long. Trimming pared 3 bases from V and 5 bases from J, leaving 18 bases between. In DNA form, the CDR3 reads TGTGCCAGCAGCTCCAAGCGGGCCCCGGGCCACGAGCAGTACTTC. Protein: CASSSKRAPGHEQYF.

This sequence joins TRBV6-1 and TRBJ2-2; 8 bases align to TRBD2. The V gene end was trimmed by 4 bases and the J gene end by 0 bases; junction bases not matched to a gene: 4. The germline V gene encodes CDR1 MNHNS and CDR2 SASEGT. The CDR3 extends over 16 amino acids. For the CDR3, the DNA is TGTGCCAGCAGTGTTGGACTAGCTGCGAACACCGGGGAGCTGTTTTTT. It encodes CASSVGLAANTGELFF.

This clone turned up a few times. The chain joins TRBV27 to TRBJ1-2; the D is unclear. The CDR3 consists of 14 residues. From germline, CDR1 is MNHEY and CDR2 SMNVEV (reference sequence). V was shortened by 3 bases and J by 2 bases, with 10 bases between the two germline ends. The CDR3 protein is CASSFAGGNYGYTF. The CDR3 nucleotides are TGTGCCAGCAGTTTCGCGGGAGGCAACTATGGCTACACCTTC.

This chain uses TRBV5-1 with TRBJ1-3, with a tentative D call TRBD1 (6 bases). The germline V gene has CDR1 SGHRS and CDR2 YFSETQ. V shed 1 base and J shed 1 base, with 15 bases lying between them. The CDR3 sequence is 17 residues long. CDR3 nucleotides: TGCGCCAGCAGCTTGAACCCACAGGGCCGATCTGGAAACACCATATATTTT. As protein: CASSLNPQGRSGNTIYF.

The CDR3 sequence: CASSQDSGGARAIYF. The CDR3 DNA is TGCGCCAGCAGCCAAGATTCGGGCGGGGCTAGGGCCATATATTTT. V gene TRBV4-1 combines with J gene TRBJ1-3; maybe TRBD1 (5 bases). V gave up 0 bases and J gave up 11 bases, with 17 bases separating them. Germline V gene sequence: CDR1 MGHRA, CDR2 YSYEKL. This CDR3 has 15 residues.

The CDR3, as DNA: TGTGCCAGTAGTATAACAGGGGGGACCTACGAGCAGTACTTC. Protein product: CASSITGGTYEQYF. The chain combines TRBV19 with TRBJ2-7; 8 bases are a match to TRBD1. The CDR3 totals 14 residues. V gave up 2 bases and J gave up 2 bases; unmatched junction bases: 2. Germline V gives CDR1 LNHDA, CDR2 SQIVND (reference sequence).

The V call is TRBV5-8, the J call TRBJ2-2; the match to TRBD2 covers 8 bases. J lost 5 bases, V lost 4 bases, and 13 bases had no gene match. CDR1 SGHTS and CDR2 YDEGEE come from the germline V gene. CDR3 size: 17 residues. The CDR3: CASSSYGSGSSTGELFF. Here the CDR3 DNA reads TGTGCCAGCAGCAGCTACGGAAGCGGGAGTTCTACCGGGGAGCTGTTTTTT.

This clone was observed a few times. The rearrangement uses TRBV5-6 and TRBJ1-4; the D gene is possibly TRBD1 (5 bases). CDR3 size: 14 residues. Trimming shortened V by 1 base and J by 6 bases, and 10 bases separated the two germline ends. Per germline, CDR1 SGHDT and CDR2 YYEEEE. The chain's CDR3 is CASSLWGDYEKLFF. The CDR3 DNA reads TGTGCCAGCAGCTTGTGGGGCGACTATGAAAAACTGTTTTTT. The variable domain in full, with the rest retrieved from reference TRBV5-6 and TRBJ1-4, is DAGVTQSPTHLIKTRGQQVTLRCSPKSGHDTVSWYQQALGQGPQFIFQYYEEEERQRGNFPDRFSGHQFPNYSSELNVNALLLGDSALYLCASSLWGDYEKLFFGSGTQLSVL.

The J gene is TRBJ1-1, the V gene TRBV28; the D is unclear. The CDR3 has 14 amino acids. Germline V gene sequence: CDR1 MDHEN, CDR2 SYDVKM. V lost 2 bases, J lost 5 bases, and 12 bases lay in between. CDR3 residues: CASSLRVGGTEAFF. CDR3 nucleotide sequence: TGTGCCAGCAGTTTACGGGTCGGAGGGACTGAAGCTTTCTTT.

The rearrangement links TRBV7-2 to TRBJ2-2, with D unresolved. The CDR3 runs to 14 residues. Between the trimmed V and J ends, which lost 0 bases and 2 bases, there was a span of 4 bases. CDR1 and CDR2 from the germline V gene are SGHTA and FQGNSA. The chain's CDR3 is CASSLARNTGELFF. CDR3 DNA: TGTGCCAGCAGCTTAGCGAGAAACACCGGGGAGCTGTTTTTT.

V and J are TRBV6-1 and TRBJ1-5; D is ambiguous. Germline assignment: CDR1 MNHNS and CDR2 SASEGT. V lost 4 bases to trimming and J lost 1 base, with 11 bases between them. The CDR3 totals 15 residues. The CDR3 spells CASSGRGLSNQPQHF. The CDR3 DNA is TGTGCCAGCAGTGGACGGGGATTGAGCAATCAGCCCCAGCATTTT.

The genes are TRBV5-1 and TRBJ2-3; TRBD2 might be the D (5 bases). This CDR3 region has 15 residues. Deletions cut 0 bases from V and 0 bases from J, with 8 bases between. From germline, CDR1 is SGHRS and CDR2 YFSETQ. The CDR3 protein is CASSLDGISTDTQYF. CDR3 nucleotide sequence: TGCGCCAGCAGCTTGGACGGGATTAGCACAGATACGCAGTATTTT.

The chain links TRBV2 to TRBJ2-1; 7 bases are shared with TRBD2. Germline CDR1 reads SNHLY; CDR2 reads FYNNEI. This CDR3 has 14 residues. CDR3 loop: CACRLAGANNEQFF. The CDR3 bases are TGTGCTTGTCGGTTGGCGGGAGCGAACAATGAGCAGTTCTTC.

Concerning this clone: The same CDR3 arises from other DNA sequences in this sample as well. The V and J genes are TRBV7-2 and TRBJ1-1; D gene uncertain. The germline V gene encodes CDR1 SGHTA and CDR2 FQGNSA. Trimming cost V 2 bases and J 1 base, with 8 bases left between them. The CDR3 runs to 14 residues. This chain's CDR3 is CASSLSRGNTEAFF. The CDR3 DNA reads as TGTGCCAGCAGCTTATCGCGGGGGAACACTGAAGCTTTCTTT.

The chain carries TRBV7-3 and TRBJ1-2; 7 bases are shared with TRBD1. Germline V gene lookup returns CDR1 SGHTA and CDR2 FQGTGA. V gave up 5 bases and J gave up 8 bases; unmatched junction bases: 8. CDR3 size: 13 residues. In nucleotides, the CDR3 is TGTGCCAGCAGCAGAACAGGGGTTGGGGGCTACACCTTC. Amino acid sequence: CASSRTGVGGYTF.

This clone was seen a single time. CDR3 protein: CSVGPGGAETQYF. The DNA for the CDR3 is TGCAGCGTTGGACCGGGAGGTGCAGAGACCCAGTACTTC. J is TRBJ2-5 and V is TRBV29-1; TRBD2 aligns across 7 bases. V lost 4 bases and J lost 4; bases outside the gene matches: 6. This CDR3 spans 13 amino acids. The germline CDR1 and CDR2 sequences are SQVTM and ANQGSEA.

The genes are TRBV21-1 and TRBJ2-7; whether TRBD1, the table's D call, matches the DNA was not checked. TRBV21-1 is a pseudogene segment. The CDR3 sequence is 14 residues long. The CDR3 DNA sequence: TGTGCCAGCAGGGGGAGACAGGGGTCCTCCGAGCAGTACTTC. It translates to CASRGRQGSSEQYF.

The rearrangement joins TRBV28 to TRBJ1-2; D remains unclear. The CDR3 runs 13 residues. Between the trimmed V and J ends, which lost 3 bases and 8 bases, there was a span of 13 bases. Germline CDR1 is MDHEN and CDR2 is SYDVKM. The CDR3 nucleotides are TGTGCCAGCAGTTTCCCCGGAGTACGGGGCTACACCTTC. It encodes CASSFPGVRGYTF.

The J gene is TRBJ1-1, the V gene TRBV27; D is perhaps TRBD1 (5 bases). The CDR3 contains 14 residues. The ends were cut back, 5 bases at V and 0 bases at J, with 10 bases in the middle. Germline CDR1 reads MNHEY; CDR2 reads SMNVEV (reference sequence). The CDR3 sequence: CASSRPGMNTEAFF. The CDR3 nucleotides are TGTGCCAGCAGTCGTCCAGGGATGAACACTGAAGCTTTCTTT.

V gene TRBV7-2 combines with J gene TRBJ2-2; the D gene is possibly TRBD2 (6 bases). The germline V and J ends were trimmed by 6 bases and 12 bases, with 20 bases remaining between them. Germline loops: CDR1 SGHTA, CDR2 FQGNSA. This CDR3 has 14 residues. The CDR3 DNA reads TGTGCCAGCAGTTTGCAACCTACTAGCAAACAGCTGTTTTTT. Translation: CASSLQPTSKQLFF.

This sequence joins TRBV27 and TRBJ1-2; tentative D call: TRBD1 (5 bases). The CDR3 runs to 14 residues. CDR1 MNHEY and CDR2 SMNVEV come from the germline V gene (reference sequence). Trimming removed 1 base from V and 4 bases from J, with 10 bases in between. The CDR3 loop reads CASSLLQGRYGYTF. The CDR3 region has the DNA TGTGCCAGCAGTTTATTGCAGGGCCGCTATGGCTACACCTTC.